This T cell receptor (beta chain) was sequenced in a study of a mutant IDH1 vaccine in newly diagnosed glioma. Across the whole study: The patients received vaccinations eight times, in weeks 1, 3, 5, 7, 11, 15, 19 and 23.

Sample time point: week 11, during vaccination. Every vaccination contained 300 ug of the mutant IDH1 20-mer peptide and was paired with topical imiquimod. As to this clone: Its antigen is not known.

The germline V gene has CDR1 LNHDA and CDR2 SQIVND (reference sequence). The CDR3 spans 15 residues. Clones were sequenced by immunoSEQ multiplex PCR, and TCRdb holds only the in-frame ones, with some missing. The sample holds 50,000 to 65,000 clones, about 81% seen once. The chain combines TRBV19 with TRBJ2-7, with 7 bases fitting TRBD1. The clonotype comes from a woman in her forties or fifties with glioma. Material: PBMCs, obtained from a glioma patient whose treatment included an IDH1 peptide vaccine. For the CDR3, the DNA is TGTGCTTCCTCGGGCTTGCGGACAGGCGTGTACGAGCAGTACTTC. Its protein is CASSGLRTGVYEQYF.